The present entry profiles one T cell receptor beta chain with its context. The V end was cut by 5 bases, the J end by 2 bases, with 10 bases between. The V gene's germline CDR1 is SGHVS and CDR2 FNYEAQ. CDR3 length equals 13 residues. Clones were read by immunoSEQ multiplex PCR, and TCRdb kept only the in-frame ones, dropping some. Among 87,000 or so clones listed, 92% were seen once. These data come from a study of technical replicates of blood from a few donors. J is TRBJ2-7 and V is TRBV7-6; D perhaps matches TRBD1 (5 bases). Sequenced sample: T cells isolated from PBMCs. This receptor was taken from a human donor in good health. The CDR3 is CASSPTATYEQYF. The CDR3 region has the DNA TGTGCCAGCAGCCCGACAGCGACCTACGAGCAGTACTTC.